Listed below are T cell receptor beta chains from one sample, sequenced in a study of T cell responses to AZD1222 COVID-19 vaccine. The protocol was immunoSEQ multiplex PCR, while the TCRdb copy is restricted to in-frame clones and leaves out a portion. The top ten clones hold over 7.5% of a sample with fewer than 100,000 clones, roughly 90% of them seen once. The input for sequencing was peripheral blood, taken on day 0 of AZD1222 vaccination. The receptors come from an adult in good health. CDR3s include the opening cysteine and the closing phenylalanine or tryptophan. D genes are given only for firm matches. The size of a clone is reported for some rows only, either as once, few or many, or as a class for expanded clones.

D: .
J: TRBJ2-5
V: TRBV19
size: .
DNA: TGTGCCAGTAGTACCCACGGGGAGGTCCAAGAGACCCAGTACTTC
CDR3: CASSTHGEVQETQYF

D: .
J: TRBJ1-5
V: TRBV27
size: .
DNA: TGTGCCAGCAGCCTCAGAAGGGACATAGGTCAGCCCCAGCATTTT
CDR3: CASSLRRDIGQPQHF

D: .
J: TRBJ1-6
V: TRBV19
size: once
DNA: TGTGCCAGCCATGACGGGGCTTACCCACCCCTCCACTTT
CDR3: CASHDGAYPPLHF

D: TRBD1
J: TRBJ1-2
V: TRBV19
size: .
DNA: TGTGCCAGTAGTATGGCGGGACAGGGGGTCTATGGCTACACCTTC
CDR3: CASSMAGQGVYGYTF

D: .
J: TRBJ2-5
V: TRBV7-9
size: few
DNA: TGTGCCAGCAGCTTTACCCCCTACGGAGGAGAGACCCAGTACTTC
CDR3: CASSFTPYGGETQYF

D: .
J: TRBJ1-1
V: TRBV7-2
size: .
DNA: TGTGCCAGCAGCCCCCAGTCGCTGGTGAACACTGAAGCTTTCTTT
CDR3: CASSPQSLVNTEAFF

D: .
J: TRBJ1-1
V: TRBV4-3
size: .
DNA: TGCGCCAGCAGCCAAGATATGGCAGGGGTTGCGGGCACTGAAGCTTTCTTT
CDR3: CASSQDMAGVAGTEAFF

D: .
J: TRBJ1-2
V: TRBV10-3
size: .
DNA: TGTGCCACCGCGGCTCTCTATGGCTACACCTTC
CDR3: CATAALYGYTF

D: TRBD2
J: TRBJ2-3
V: TRBV7-6
size: once
DNA: TGTGCCAGCAGCTTAGCTCGGCTAGCGGGGGCCGCCGGTACAGATACGCAGTATTTT
CDR3: CASSLARLAGAAGTDTQYF

D: .
J: TRBJ1-2
V: TRBV20-1
size: .
DNA: TGCAGTGCTAGAGACGGCTACACCTTC
CDR3: CSARDGYTF

D: TRBD2
J: TRBJ2-7
V: TRBV6-5
size: .
DNA: TGTGCCAGCAGTTCCTTCGCGGGGGGCCTCCGAGAGCAGTACTTC
CDR3: CASSSFAGGLREQYF

D: TRBD1
J: TRBJ1-5
V: TRBV19
size: once
DNA: TGTGCCAGTAAGGAGACAGGGGGCGCCAATCAGCCCCAGCATTTT
CDR3: CASKETGGANQPQHF

D: .
J: TRBJ1-3
V: TRBV3-1/TRBV3-2
size: .
DNA: TGTGCCAGCAGCCCGCGGACAGATGGAAACACCATATATTTT
CDR3: CASSPRTDGNTIYF

D: .
J: TRBJ1-3
V: TRBV29-1
size: .
DNA: TGCAGCGTTGAATCCGGTGGCAGGAACACCATATATTTT
CDR3: CSVESGGRNTIYF

D: .
J: TRBJ1-2
V: TRBV28
size: .
DNA: TGTGCCAGCAGCGACCCGACAGGTGGGAACTATGGCTACACCTTC
CDR3: CASSDPTGGNYGYTF

D: TRBD1
J: TRBJ2-2
V: TRBV5-1
size: .
DNA: TGCGCCAGCAGCTTGGGGGGACAGACGAGATTCACCGGGGAGCTGTTTTTT
CDR3: CASSLGGQTRFTGELFF

D: .
J: TRBJ1-4
V: TRBV5-1
size: .
DNA: TGCGCCAGCAGCTTGGGTCAGGGTGAAAAACTGTTTTTT
CDR3: CASSLGQGEKLFF

D: TRBD2
J: TRBJ2-1
V: TRBV5-1
size: .
DNA: TGCGCCACCACCGGACTAGCGGGGGAATACAATGAGCAGTTCTTC
CDR3: CATTGLAGEYNEQFF

D: TRBD2
J: TRBJ2-5
V: TRBV4-1
size: .
DNA: TGCGCCAGCAGCCACCAGGCGGTAGCGGGGAAGGAAGAGACCCAGTACTTC
CDR3: CASSHQAVAGKEETQYF

D: .
J: TRBJ2-2
V: TRBV6-2/TRBV6-3
size: .
DNA: TGTGCCAGCACCCCCCAGGGGCCCAAGACCGGGGAGCTGTTTTTT
CDR3: CASTPQGPKTGELFF

D: TRBD2
J: TRBJ2-2
V: TRBV6-5
size: once
DNA: TGTGCCAGCACCTTGGGGGGGTCGGTCACCGGGGAGCTGTTTTTT
CDR3: CASTLGGSVTGELFF

D: .
J: TRBJ2-2
V: TRBV10-3
size: .
DNA: TGTGCCAGCTGTGACACCGGGGAGCTGTTTTTT
CDR3: CASCDTGELFF

D: .
J: TRBJ2-7
V: TRBV6-5
size: once
DNA: TGTGCCAGCAGTTACGTGGGTAACTACGAGCAGTACTTC
CDR3: CASSYVGNYEQYF

D: .
J: TRBJ1-2
V: TRBV7-2
size: .
DNA: TGTGCCAGCAGCCTCTATGGGGGGAATCTCTATGGCTACACCTTC
CDR3: CASSLYGGNLYGYTF

D: TRBD1
J: TRBJ1-2
V: TRBV4-1
size: few
DNA: TGCGCCAGCAGCCAAGATAGACTCCGGACAGGGGGAGCGATCTATGGCTACACCTTC
CDR3: CASSQDRLRTGGAIYGYTF

D: TRBD2
J: TRBJ2-1
V: TRBV2
size: .
DNA: TGTGCCAGCAGACCAGGGGTAGCGGGGGTTTTGAATGAGCAGTTCTTC
CDR3: CASRPGVAGVLNEQFF

D: .
J: TRBJ1-4
V: TRBV6-5
size: few
DNA: TGTGCCAGCAAGGGGTCCATCGGGGAAAAACTGTTTTTT
CDR3: CASKGSIGEKLFF

D: .
J: TRBJ1-4
V: TRBV6-5
size: .
DNA: TGTGCCTCTCACTCAGGGCGGGCAACTAATGAAAAACTGTTTTTT
CDR3: CASHSGRATNEKLFF

D: .
J: TRBJ1-4
V: TRBV5-1
size: .
DNA: TGCGCCAGCAGCGCTGGGACACCAACTAATGAAAAACTGTTTTTT
CDR3: CASSAGTPTNEKLFF

D: TRBD1
J: TRBJ2-1
V: TRBV5-4
size: .
DNA: TGTGCCAGCAGCTTGGCCGGGACAGGACACAATGAGCAGTTCTTC
CDR3: CASSLAGTGHNEQFF

D: .
J: TRBJ1-5
V: TRBV11-2
size: .
DNA: TGTGCCAGCAGCGAAACGGTGAATCAGCCCCAGCATTTT
CDR3: CASSETVNQPQHF

D: .
J: TRBJ1-5
V: TRBV23-1
size: .
DNA: TGCGCCAGCAGTCCTTATGCCCCGTCCTATAGCAATCAGCCCCAGCATTTT
CDR3: CASSPYAPSYSNQPQHF

D: TRBD2
J: TRBJ2-3
V: TRBV9
size: .
DNA: TGTGCCAGCAGCCCGACTAGCCTACCTAGCTTCACAGATACGCAGTATTTT
CDR3: CASSPTSLPSFTDTQYF

D: .
J: TRBJ2-3
V: TRBV18
size: .
DNA: TGTGCCAGCCGGGACACCTACACAGATACGCAGTATTTT
CDR3: CASRDTYTDTQYF

D: .
J: TRBJ1-1
V: TRBV9
size: .
DNA: TGTGCCAGCAGCCCGAGTGGGGGCCCAAACACTGAAGCTTTCTTT
CDR3: CASSPSGGPNTEAFF

D: .
J: TRBJ1-3
V: TRBV27
size: .
DNA: TGTGCCAGCAGTTTACAGGGAATTACTGGAAACACCATATATTTT
CDR3: CASSLQGITGNTIYF

D: TRBD2
J: TRBJ2-7
V: TRBV11-2
size: .
DNA: TGTGCCAGCAGCTACTCAGGGACTAACCCTTTTCTCGACGAGCAGTACTTC
CDR3: CASSYSGTNPFLDEQYF

D: .
J: TRBJ1-4
V: TRBV19
size: .
DNA: TGTGCCAGTAGTATTTTTTCAGGGGAGTTGGAAAAACTGTTTTTT
CDR3: CASSIFSGELEKLFF

D: .
J: TRBJ2-7
V: TRBV6-5
size: .
DNA: TGTGCCAGCAGTCGGGGTAGGACCTACGAGCAGTACTTC
CDR3: CASSRGRTYEQYF